This T cell receptor beta chain was retrieved from a study of cytomegalovirus exposure and HLA in healthy donors. The CDR3 covers 14 residues. Trimming stripped 4 bases from V and 5 bases from J, with 12 bases between. Germline CDR1 reads LNHDA; CDR2 reads SQIVND (reference sequence). The assay was immunoSEQ multiplex PCR, and TCRdb's table has in-frame clones only and misses some. This sample yields over 200,000 clones, of which 88% are seen a single time; around 3% belongs to the top ten. Sequencing used PBMCs. The source of this sequence is a woman between 18 and 30 years old in good health and CMV-seronegative. This chain joins TRBV19 and TRBJ2-1, with no clear D. The CDR3 bases are TGTGCCAGTAGTAAAAACTATCTCAACAATGAGCAGTTCTTC. Its protein product is CASSKNYLNNEQFF.